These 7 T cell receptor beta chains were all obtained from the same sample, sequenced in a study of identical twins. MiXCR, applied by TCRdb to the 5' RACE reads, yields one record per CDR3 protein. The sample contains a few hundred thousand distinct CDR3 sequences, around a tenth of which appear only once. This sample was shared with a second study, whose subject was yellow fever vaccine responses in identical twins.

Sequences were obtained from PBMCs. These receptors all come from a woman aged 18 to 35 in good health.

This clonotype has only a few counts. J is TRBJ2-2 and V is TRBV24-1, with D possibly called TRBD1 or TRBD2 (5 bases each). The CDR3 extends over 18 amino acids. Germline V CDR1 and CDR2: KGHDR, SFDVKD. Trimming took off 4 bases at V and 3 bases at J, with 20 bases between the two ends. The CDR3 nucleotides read TGTGCCACCAGTGACTTCCATCTACGAGGGACCTACACCGGGGAGCTGTTTTTT. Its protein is CATSDFHLRGTYTGELFF.

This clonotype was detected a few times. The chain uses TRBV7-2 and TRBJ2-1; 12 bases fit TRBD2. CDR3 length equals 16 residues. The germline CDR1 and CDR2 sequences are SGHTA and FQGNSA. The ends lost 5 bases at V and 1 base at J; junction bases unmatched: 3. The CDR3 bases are TGTGCCAGCAGCATTGGACTAGCGGGGTCCTACAATGAGCAGTTCTTC. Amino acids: CASSIGLAGSYNEQFF.

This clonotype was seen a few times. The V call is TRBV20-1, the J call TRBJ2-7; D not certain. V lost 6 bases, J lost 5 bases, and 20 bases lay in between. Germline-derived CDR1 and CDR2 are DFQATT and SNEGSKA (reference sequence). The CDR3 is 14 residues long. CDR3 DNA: TGCAGTGCCGCCTCTGGTAGCATCTCGGACGAGCAGTACTTC. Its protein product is CSAASGSISDEQYF.

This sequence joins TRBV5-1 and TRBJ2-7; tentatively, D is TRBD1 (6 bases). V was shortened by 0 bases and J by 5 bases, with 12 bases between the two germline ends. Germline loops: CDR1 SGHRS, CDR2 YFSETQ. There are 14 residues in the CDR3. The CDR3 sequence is CASSLEDPGDEQYF. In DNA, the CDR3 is TGCGCCAGCAGCTTGGAGGACCCAGGGGACGAGCAGTACTTC.

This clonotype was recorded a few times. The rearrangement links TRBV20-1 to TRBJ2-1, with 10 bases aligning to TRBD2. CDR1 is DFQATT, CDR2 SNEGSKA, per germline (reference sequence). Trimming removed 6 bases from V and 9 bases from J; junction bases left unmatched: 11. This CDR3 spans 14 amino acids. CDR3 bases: TGCAGTGCCACCCAGCGGGGGGGCTTGAGTGAGCAGTTCTTC. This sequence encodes CSATQRGGLSEQFF.

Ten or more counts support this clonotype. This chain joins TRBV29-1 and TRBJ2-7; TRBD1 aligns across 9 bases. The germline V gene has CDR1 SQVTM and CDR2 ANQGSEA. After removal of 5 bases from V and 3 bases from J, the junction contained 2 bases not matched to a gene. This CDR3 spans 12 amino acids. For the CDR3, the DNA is TGCAGCGTTATGGGACAGGGCTACGAGCAGTACTTC. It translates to CSVMGQGYEQYF.

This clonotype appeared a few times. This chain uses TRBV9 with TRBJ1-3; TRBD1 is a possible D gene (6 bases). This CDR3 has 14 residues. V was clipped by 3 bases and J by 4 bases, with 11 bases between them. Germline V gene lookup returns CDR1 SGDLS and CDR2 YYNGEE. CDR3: CASSAGQGGNTIYF. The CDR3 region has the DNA TGTGCCAGCAGCGCCGGTCAGGGGGGAAACACCATATATTTT.